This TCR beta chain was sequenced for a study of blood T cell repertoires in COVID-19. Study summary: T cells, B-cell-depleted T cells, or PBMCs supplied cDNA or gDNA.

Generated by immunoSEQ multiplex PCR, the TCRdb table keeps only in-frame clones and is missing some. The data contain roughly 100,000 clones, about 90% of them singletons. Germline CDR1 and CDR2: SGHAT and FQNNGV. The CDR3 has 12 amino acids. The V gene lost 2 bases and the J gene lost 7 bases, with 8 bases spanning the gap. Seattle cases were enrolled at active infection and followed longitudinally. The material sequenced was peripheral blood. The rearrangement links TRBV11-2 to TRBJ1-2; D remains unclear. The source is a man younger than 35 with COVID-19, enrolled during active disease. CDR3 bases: TGTGCCAGCAGCTTATCTGGAGGTGGCTACACCTTC. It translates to CASSLSGGGYTF.